The next 13 T cell receptor beta chains were all read from a single sample in a study of blood T cell repertoires in COVID-19. Profiling relied on immunoSEQ multiplex PCR, and the TCRdb table lists in-frame clones only, not all of them. The sample has roughly 210,000 clones; over 75% are singletons. What was sequenced was PBMCs or T cells enriched from blood (not recorded which). All receptors derive from a man under 40 in a cohort exposed to, infected with or recovered from COVID-19 (not recorded which).

The chain couples TRBV7-9 to TRBJ2-1, with TRBD2 matching over 11 bases. The length of the CDR3 is 14 residues. Germline V gene sequence: CDR1 SEHNR, CDR2 FQNEAQ (reference sequence). The ends lost 2 bases at V and 6 bases at J; junction bases unmatched: 0. For the CDR3, the DNA is TGTGCCAGCAGCTTAACTAGCGGGAGCAATGAGCAGTTCTTC. Amino acids: CASSLTSGSNEQFF.

This clone was recorded a few times. This chain connects TRBV27 to TRBJ2-2; D call uncertain. V lost 4 bases and J 6 bases, leaving 6 bases between the germline ends. This CDR3 contains 12 residues. The germline CDR1 and CDR2 sequences are MNHEY and SMNVEV (reference sequence). The CDR3 nucleotides read TGTGCCAGCAGTTCCAGTTCCGGGGAGCTGTTTTTT. Translation: CASSSSSGELFF.

The gene calls are TRBV5-1 and TRBJ2-7; TRBD2 matches 8 bases. Per the germline V gene, CDR1 is SGHRS and CDR2 is YFSETQ. This CDR3 region has 16 residues. V dropped 4 bases and J dropped 0; count of bases not matched to a gene: 9. The CDR3 nucleotides are TGCGCCAGCAGCCCTGGACTAGCTCCGAGCTCCTACGAGCAGTACTTC. The encoded protein is CASSPGLAPSSYEQYF. The whole variable domain, filled in from reference TRBV5-1 and TRBJ2-7, reads KAGVTQTPRYLIKTRGQQVTLSCSPISGHRSVSWYQQTPGQGLQFLFEYFSETQRNKGNFPGRFSGRQFSNSRSEMNVSTLELGDSALYLCASSPGLAPSSYEQYFGPGTRLTVT.

J is TRBJ2-1 and V is TRBV11-2, with TRBD2 matching 16 bases. Germline loops: CDR1 SGHAT, CDR2 FQNNGV. Unmatched junction bases numbered 5, after V lost 5 bases and J lost 1 base. CDR3 length: 18 residues. The DNA of the CDR3 is TGTGCCAGCAGCCCCGGGACTAGCGGGAGGGAGTCCTACAATGAGCAGTTCTTC. Translated, it gives CASSPGTSGRESYNEQFF.

The chain employs TRBV5-6 and TRBJ2-7; unclear D gene. The germline CDR1 and CDR2 sequences are SGHDT and YYEEEE. The CDR3 covers 10 residues. V was clipped by 6 bases and J by 6 bases, with 7 bases between them. CDR3 sequence reads: CASKRTEQYF. The CDR3 DNA reads as TGTGCCAGCAAGCGAACCGAGCAGTACTTC. The whole variable domain, filled in from reference TRBV5-6 and TRBJ2-7, reads DAGVTQSPTHLIKTRGQQVTLRCSPKSGHDTVSWYQQALGQGPQFIFQYYEEEERQRGNFPDRFSGHQFPNYSSELNVNALLLGDSALYLCASKRTEQYFGPGTRLTVT.

The chain couples TRBV25-1 to TRBJ2-2; perhaps TRBD1 as D (5 bases). Trimming removed 7 bases at V and 1 base at J, with 7 bases between. Germline V gives CDR1 MGHDK, CDR2 SYGVNS. The CDR3 loop spans 13 amino acids. The CDR3: CASIDRNTGELFF. In DNA form, the CDR3 reads TGTGCCAGCATTGACAGGAACACCGGGGAGCTGTTTTTT.

The rearrangement uses TRBV15 and TRBJ2-5; TRBD2 agrees at 12 bases. Germline lookup yields CDR1 LNHNV and CDR2 YYDKDF (reference sequence). There are 16 residues in the CDR3. J was trimmed by 2 bases and V by 5 bases; bases with no gene match: 6. The CDR3 nucleotides are TGTGCCACCAGCGGGGGACTAGCGGGTCTACAAGAGACCCAGTACTTC. Its translation: CATSGGLAGLQETQYF.

The J gene is TRBJ2-7, the V gene TRBV27, with D possibly being TRBD1 (7 bases). V dropped 5 bases and J dropped 7 bases, with 21 bases sitting between them. Germline lookup yields CDR1 MNHEY and CDR2 SMNVEV (reference sequence). CDR3 size: 15 residues. The CDR3 DNA reads TGTGCCAGCAGTCTATGGTCCTCACCAGGGGGGGAGCAGTACTTC. Translation: CASSLWSSPGGEQYF.

The V and J genes are TRBV4-1 and TRBJ2-7, with TRBD1 matching 9 bases. Germline CDR1 and CDR2: MGHRA and YSYEKL. There are 14 residues in the CDR3. V was clipped by 6 bases and J by 4 bases; unmatched bases: 7. The CDR3 here is CASSQRTGVYEQYF. The CDR3 coding sequence is TGCGCCAGCAGTCAGCGGACAGGGGTTTACGAGCAGTACTTC.

This clone was recorded a few times. This rearrangement joins TRBV9 to TRBJ1-3; the D is unclear. V was pared by 3 bases and J by 4 bases, with 11 bases between. Germline CDR1 is SGDLS and CDR2 is YYNGEE. The CDR3 is 14 amino acids. CDR3 sequence (DNA): TGTGCCAGCAGCGCGGAGGTTCCAGGAAACACCATATATTTT. Protein: CASSAEVPGNTIYF.

The chain uses TRBV19 and TRBJ2-1, with TRBD2 matching over 10 bases. The J segment lost 4 bases and the V segment lost 3 bases, leaving 3 bases of the junction unmatched. The CDR3 loop spans 15 amino acids. Per germline, CDR1 LNHDA and CDR2 SQIVND (reference sequence). CDR3 in DNA: TGTGCCAGTAGTATGTCTAGCGGGAGATACAATGAGCAGTTCTTC. Its protein is CASSMSSGRYNEQFF.

The chain carries TRBV21-1 and TRBJ2-7; no DNA check was done on the table's D call, TRBD1. TRBV21-1 is reported as a pseudogene. The CDR3 has 14 amino acids. This chain's CDR3 is CASSGTGTGDEQYF. The CDR3, as DNA: TGTGCCAGCAGCGGAACCGGGACAGGGGACGAGCAGTACTTC.

This chain links TRBV7-6 with TRBJ1-1; no firm D call. The germline gives CDR1 SGHVS, CDR2 FNYEAQ. The length of the CDR3 is 16 residues. V was clipped by 1 base and J by 0 bases, with 12 bases between them. Here the CDR3 DNA reads TGTGCCAGCAGCTTAGTCCCGGAGGGTATGAACACTGAAGCTTTCTTT. It encodes CASSLVPEGMNTEAFF.